These 24 T cell receptor beta chains were sequenced from one sample in a study of cytomegalovirus exposure and HLA in healthy donors. Use of 60 Vbeta and 13 Jbeta primers characterized the PCR. Sequencing was performed with immunoSEQ multiplex PCR; in TCRdb, only in-frame clones are kept and a portion is missing. The data show about 140,000 clones, more than 60% seen once. The material sequenced was PBMCs. These receptors came from a man aged 35 to 55 in good health and CMV-seronegative.

This rearrangement joins TRBV2 to TRBJ1-6; 7 bases map to TRBD1. Germline trimming cut 3 bases from V and 6 bases from J; bases unmatched to any gene: 5. The CDR3 is made up of 15 amino acids. The germline V gene has CDR1 SNHLY and CDR2 FYNNEI. This CDR3 reads CASSELGQLNSPLHF. CDR3 in DNA: TGTGCCAGCAGTGAGCTGGGACAGCTTAATTCACCCCTCCACTTT.

The chain links TRBV19 to TRBJ2-7; TRBD1 might be the D (5 bases). The length of the CDR3 is 13 residues. Germline V gene sequence: CDR1 LNHDA, CDR2 SQIVND (reference sequence). Trimming stripped 6 bases from V and 5 bases from J, with 14 bases between. Written as DNA, the CDR3 is TGTGCCAGTAGACCCGACTCAGGGAACGAGCAGTACTTC. Its translation: CASRPDSGNEQYF.

V gene TRBV5-1 combines with J gene TRBJ2-3, with 9 bases matching TRBD2. Germline loops: CDR1 SGHRS, CDR2 YFSETQ. The CDR3 totals 15 residues. After removal of 4 bases from V and 6 bases from J, the junction contained 9 bases not matched to a gene. The CDR3 spells CASSEEPGLADTQYF. Here the CDR3 DNA reads TGCGCCAGCAGCGAGGAACCGGGACTAGCTGATACGCAGTATTTT. Based on the CDR3 plus reference TRBV5-1 and TRBJ2-3, the full variable domain is KAGVTQTPRYLIKTRGQQVTLSCSPISGHRSVSWYQQTPGQGLQFLFEYFSETQRNKGNFPGRFSGRQFSNSRSEMNVSTLELGDSALYLCASSEEPGLADTQYFGPGTRLTVL.

J is TRBJ2-1 and V is TRBV28; possibly TRBD1 for D (5 bases). CDR1 and CDR2 from the germline V gene are MDHEN and SYDVKM. This CDR3 is built from 13 residues. V was cut by 5 bases and J by 5 bases, with 10 bases left in between. CDR3 residues: CASSLDRDNEQFF. The CDR3, as DNA: TGTGCCAGCAGTCTCGACAGAGACAATGAGCAGTTCTTC.

The rearrangement links TRBV9 to TRBJ1-1; possibly TRBD1 for D (5 bases). Trimming shortened V by 10 bases and J by 2 bases, and 15 bases separated the two germline ends. The CDR3 length is 13 residues. Germline V gene data show CDR1 as SGDLS and CDR2 as YYNGEE. CDR3 nucleotides: TGTGCCTGTGGAAGGGGACTAAACACTGAAGCTTTCTTT. This encodes CACGRGLNTEAFF.

The chain employs TRBV6-5 and TRBJ1-2, with 7 bases matching TRBD1. From germline, CDR1 is MNHEY and CDR2 SVGAGI. V shed 3 bases and J 6 bases; nucleotides not matched to a gene: 7. The CDR3 loop spans 14 amino acids. The CDR3 reads CASSYQTGLDGYTF. The CDR3 DNA follows: TGTGCCAGCAGTTATCAGACAGGGTTGGATGGCTACACCTTC.

V usage is TRBV12-5 and J usage is TRBJ1-2; 9 nucleotides line up with TRBD1. V lost 0 bases and J lost 4; bases outside the gene matches: 18. The CDR3 sequence is 20 residues long. Per the germline V gene, CDR1 is LGHNT and CDR2 is FRNRAP. The CDR3 is CASGLVLVGGQGVGGYGYTF. CDR3 DNA: TGTGCTAGTGGTTTGGTACTAGTAGGGGGACAGGGAGTAGGCGGCTATGGCTACACCTTC.

The J gene is TRBJ1-2, the V gene TRBV6-1, with a tentative D call TRBD1 (6 bases). Trimming removed 1 base from V and 4 bases from J, with 22 bases in between. The V gene's germline CDR1 is MNHNS and CDR2 SASEGT. The CDR3 runs to 18 residues. The CDR3 spells CASSEGLGGASGGYGYTF. CDR3 in DNA: TGTGCCAGCAGTGAAGGGCTCGGGGGGGCCTCAGGAGGCTATGGCTACACCTTC.

V usage is TRBV2 and J usage is TRBJ1-5, with a tentative D call TRBD1 (6 bases). Germline V gives CDR1 SNHLY, CDR2 FYNNEI. The length of the CDR3 is 14 residues. The ends were cut back, 5 bases at V and 7 bases at J, with 15 bases in the middle. Here the CDR3 reads CASSIRGARQPQHF. For the CDR3, the DNA is TGTGCCAGCAGTATCCGGGGGGCTAGGCAGCCCCAGCATTTT.

V usage is TRBV7-3 and J usage is TRBJ2-4; 7 bases are shared with TRBD2. After removal of 2 bases from V and 6 bases from J, the junction contained 4 bases not matched to a gene. Germline loops: CDR1 SGHTA, CDR2 FQGTGA. The CDR3 has 14 residues. The CDR3: CASSLGGEGNIQYF. CDR3 DNA sequence: TGTGCCAGCAGCTTAGGGGGGGAGGGAAACATTCAGTACTTC.

The J gene is TRBJ1-1, the V gene TRBV5-4, with 7 bases identical to TRBD1. Germline CDR1 reads SGHNT; CDR2 reads YYREEE (reference sequence). The CDR3 consists of 15 residues. V dropped 4 bases and J dropped 3; count of bases not matched to a gene: 9. CDR3 amino acids: CASSTRQGVYTEAFF. For the CDR3, the DNA is TGTGCCAGCAGCACCCGACAGGGAGTATACACTGAAGCTTTCTTT.

This clone has just one count. This rearrangement joins TRBV5-4 to TRBJ1-2; D not resolved. CDR3 length: 14 residues. V was pared by 1 base and J by 0 bases, with 7 bases between. Germline CDR1 is SGHNT and CDR2 is YYREEE (reference sequence). CDR3 sequence: CASSLITTNYGYTF. CDR3 in DNA: TGTGCCAGCAGCTTGATCACAACTAACTATGGCTACACCTTC.

This chain uses TRBV6-5 with TRBJ2-6; D is unresolved. The CDR3 consists of 15 residues. Germline CDR1 reads MNHEY; CDR2 reads SVGAGI. The V end was cut by 7 bases, the J end by 0 bases, with 10 bases between. The CDR3 here is CASTEIASGANVLTF. In nucleotides, the CDR3 is TGTGCCAGCACGGAGATCGCCTCTGGGGCCAACGTCCTGACTTTC.

The J gene is TRBJ1-2, the V gene TRBV21-1; TRBD1, as called in the table, went unchecked against the DNA. TRBV21-1 is a recognized pseudogene. This CDR3 region has 16 residues. The CDR3 region has the DNA TGTGCCAGCAGGCTGGGACAGGGGGGGACTAACTATGGCTACACCTTC. Translating gives CASRLGQGGTNYGYTF.

The V gene is TRBV27, the J gene TRBJ1-2; tentative D call: TRBD1 (5 bases). The CDR3 has 13 residues. From germline, CDR1 is MNHEY and CDR2 SMNVEV (reference sequence). Trimming removed 6 bases at V and 4 bases at J, with 12 bases between. CDR3 sequence: CASSGGLTYGYTF. CDR3 bases: TGTGCCAGCAGCGGGGGTTTAACCTATGGCTACACCTTC.

CDR3 in DNA: TGTGCCAGCAGCCCCGTTTCGGGTTCCTACAATGAGCAGTTCTTC. Translated, it gives CASSPVSGSYNEQFF. The J gene is TRBJ2-1, the V gene TRBV11-2; D not resolved. The CDR3 length is 15 residues. The germline CDR1 and CDR2 sequences are SGHAT and FQNNGV. Trimming left V 5 bases short and J 1 base short, with 12 bases between.

CDR3 region: CASSLDRGPTNEKLFF. Written as DNA, the CDR3 is TGTGCCAGCAGCTTAGACAGGGGGCCAACTAATGAAAAACTGTTTTTT. The gene calls are TRBV7-9 and TRBJ1-4, with TRBD1 matching over 9 bases. The CDR3 sequence is 16 residues long. V shed 1 base and J 0 bases; nucleotides not matched to a gene: 0. The germline CDR1 and CDR2 sequences are SEHNR and FQNEAQ (reference sequence).

The rearrangement uses TRBV6-6 and TRBJ1-4; D may be TRBD1 (6 bases). Germline V gene lookup returns CDR1 MNHNY and CDR2 SVGAGI (reference sequence). V was pared by 2 bases and J by 2 bases, with 9 bases between. The CDR3 contains 15 residues. DNA of the CDR3: TGTGCCAGCAGTTACGGACAGCTCACTAATGAAAAACTGTTTTTT. Its protein product is CASSYGQLTNEKLFF.

The J gene is TRBJ1-3, the V gene TRBV19; 7 bases map to TRBD1. Losses at the gene ends were 6 bases for V and 15 bases for J; bases not matched to a gene: 14. Germline-derived CDR1 and CDR2 are LNHDA and SQIVND (reference sequence). The CDR3 sequence is 13 residues long. The CDR3 DNA reads TGTGCCAGTAGCCCGACAGGGTACGTCTTCGAATATTTT. It translates to CASSPTGYVFEYF.

The genes are TRBV6-5 and TRBJ1-1; 10 bases align to TRBD1. The length of the CDR3 is 14 residues. Germline-derived CDR1 and CDR2 are MNHEY and SVGAGI. After removal of 10 bases from V and 12 bases from J, the junction contained 17 bases not matched to a gene. The CDR3, as DNA: TGTGCCACCCACCCCCCCCGACAGGGGGCCTGGCCTTTCTTT. As protein: CATHPPRQGAWPFF.

The V call is TRBV5-1, the J call TRBJ1-3; 8 bases are shared with TRBD1. Germline V CDR1 and CDR2: SGHRS, YFSETQ. Trimming at V came to 4 bases and at J to 3 bases, leaving 3 bases not matched to a gene. The CDR3 consists of 14 residues. CDR3 in amino acids: CASSLGTGGNTIYF. The CDR3 coding sequence is TGCGCCAGCAGCCTGGGGACAGGTGGAAACACCATATATTTT.

The chain has TRBV27 and TRBJ2-5; D not certain. Matching the DNA end better, TRBJ2-7 makes the J call doubtful. This CDR3 region has 13 residues. The germline V gene has CDR1 MNHEY and CDR2 SMNVEV (reference sequence). CDR3 region: CASSPSLTYEQYF. For the CDR3, the DNA is TGTGCCAGCAGTCCGTCCCTAACCTACGAGCAGTACTTC.

This sequence joins TRBV15 and TRBJ2-5; 13 nucleotides agree with TRBD2. The CDR3 totals 18 residues. J was trimmed by 4 bases and V by 3 bases; bases with no gene match: 11. Germline V gives CDR1 LNHNV, CDR2 YYDKDF (reference sequence). In DNA form, the CDR3 reads TGTGCCACCAGCAGGAGGACTAGCGGGGGCCTTGGGGGAGAGACCCAGTACTTC. Translated: CATSRRTSGGLGGETQYF.

V and J are TRBV7-3 and TRBJ1-5; D perhaps matches TRBD1 (6 bases). With 1 base removed from V and 1 base from J, the gap between germline ends came to 17 bases. The CDR3 runs 18 residues. Per the germline V gene, CDR1 is SGHTA and CDR2 is FQGTGA. The CDR3 reads CASSLNSWLGQSNQPQHF. CDR3 DNA: TGTGCCAGCAGCTTAAATTCCTGGCTCGGACAGAGCAATCAGCCCCAGCATTTT.